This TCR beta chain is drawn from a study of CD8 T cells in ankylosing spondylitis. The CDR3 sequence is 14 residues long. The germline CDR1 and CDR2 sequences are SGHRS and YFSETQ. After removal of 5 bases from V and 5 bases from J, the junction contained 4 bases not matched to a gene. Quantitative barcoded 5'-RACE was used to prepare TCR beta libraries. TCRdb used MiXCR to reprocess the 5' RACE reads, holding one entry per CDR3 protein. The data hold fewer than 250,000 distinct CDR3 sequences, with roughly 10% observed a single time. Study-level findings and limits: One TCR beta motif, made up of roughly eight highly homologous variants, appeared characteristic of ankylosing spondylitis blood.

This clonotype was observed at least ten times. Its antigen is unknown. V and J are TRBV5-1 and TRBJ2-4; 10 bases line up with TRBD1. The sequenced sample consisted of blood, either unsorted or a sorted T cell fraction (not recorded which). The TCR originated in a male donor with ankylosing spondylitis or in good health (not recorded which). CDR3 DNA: TGCGCCAGCAGGCGGACAGGGGGTGAAAACATTCAGTACTTC. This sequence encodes CASRRTGGENIQYF.